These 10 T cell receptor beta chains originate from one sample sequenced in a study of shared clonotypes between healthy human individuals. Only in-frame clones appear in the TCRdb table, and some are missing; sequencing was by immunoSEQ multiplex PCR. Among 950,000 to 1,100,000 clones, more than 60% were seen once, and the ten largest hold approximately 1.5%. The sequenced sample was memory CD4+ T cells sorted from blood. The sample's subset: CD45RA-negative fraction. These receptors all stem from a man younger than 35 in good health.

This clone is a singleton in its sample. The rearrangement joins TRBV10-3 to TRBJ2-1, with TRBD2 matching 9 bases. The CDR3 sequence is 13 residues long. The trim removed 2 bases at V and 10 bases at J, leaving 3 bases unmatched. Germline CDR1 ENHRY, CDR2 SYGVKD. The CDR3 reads CAISEKREAEQFF. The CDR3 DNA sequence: TGTGCCATCAGTGAGAAGCGGGAGGCCGAGCAGTTCTTC.

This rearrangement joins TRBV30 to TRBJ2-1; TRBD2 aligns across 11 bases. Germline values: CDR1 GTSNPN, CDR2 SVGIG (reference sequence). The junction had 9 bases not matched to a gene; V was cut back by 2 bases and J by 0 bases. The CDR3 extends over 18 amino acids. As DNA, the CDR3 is TGTGCCTGGAGTTTTTGGACTAGCGGGCCCACCTCCTACAATGAGCAGTTCTTC. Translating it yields CAWSFWTSGPTSYNEQFF.

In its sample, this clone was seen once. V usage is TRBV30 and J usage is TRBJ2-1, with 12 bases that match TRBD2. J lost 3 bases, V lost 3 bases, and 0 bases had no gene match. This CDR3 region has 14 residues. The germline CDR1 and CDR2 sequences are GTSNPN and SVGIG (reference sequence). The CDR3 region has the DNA TGTGCCTGGAGACTAGCGGGGGGCTACAATGAGCAGTTCTTC. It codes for CAWRLAGGYNEQFF.

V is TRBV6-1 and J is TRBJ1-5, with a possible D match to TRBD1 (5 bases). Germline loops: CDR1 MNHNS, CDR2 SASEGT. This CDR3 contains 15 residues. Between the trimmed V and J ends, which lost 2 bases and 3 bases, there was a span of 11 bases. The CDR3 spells CASSEQGPINQPQHF. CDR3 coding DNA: TGTGCCAGCAGTGAACAGGGACCGATCAATCAGCCCCAGCATTTT.

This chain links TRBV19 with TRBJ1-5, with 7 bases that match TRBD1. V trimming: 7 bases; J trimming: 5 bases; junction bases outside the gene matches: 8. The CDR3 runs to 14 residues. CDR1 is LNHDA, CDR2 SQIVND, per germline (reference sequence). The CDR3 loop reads CASKKSGGDQPQHF. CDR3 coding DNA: TGTGCCAGTAAGAAGTCAGGGGGAGATCAGCCCCAGCATTTT.

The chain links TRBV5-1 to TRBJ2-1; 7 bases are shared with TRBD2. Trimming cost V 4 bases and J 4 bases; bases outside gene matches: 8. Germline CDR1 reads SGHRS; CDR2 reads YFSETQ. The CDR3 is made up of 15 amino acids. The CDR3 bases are TGCGCCAGCAGCCCCTGGGGGGGGTGGTACAATGAGCAGTTCTTC. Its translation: CASSPWGGWYNEQFF.

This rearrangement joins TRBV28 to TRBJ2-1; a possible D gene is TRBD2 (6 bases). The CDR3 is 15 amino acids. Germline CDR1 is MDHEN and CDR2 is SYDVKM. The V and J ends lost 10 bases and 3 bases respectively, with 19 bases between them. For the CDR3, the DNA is TGTGCCACCAAAGCCAATGGCGGGGTCTACAATGAGCAGTTCTTC. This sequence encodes CATKANGGVYNEQFF.

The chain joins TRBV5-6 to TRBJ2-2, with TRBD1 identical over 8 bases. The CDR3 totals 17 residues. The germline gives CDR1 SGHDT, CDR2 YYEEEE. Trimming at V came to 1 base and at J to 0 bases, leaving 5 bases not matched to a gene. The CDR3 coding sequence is TGTGCCAGCAGCTTGAGGACAGGGAATTCGAACACCGGGGAGCTGTTTTTT. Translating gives CASSLRTGNSNTGELFF.

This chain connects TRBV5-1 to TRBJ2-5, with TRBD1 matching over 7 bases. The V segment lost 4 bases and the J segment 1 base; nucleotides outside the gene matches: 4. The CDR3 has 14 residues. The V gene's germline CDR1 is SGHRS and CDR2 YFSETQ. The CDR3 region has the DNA TGCGCCAGCAGCGACGGACAGGCCCAAGAGACCCAGTACTTC. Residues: CASSDGQAQETQYF.

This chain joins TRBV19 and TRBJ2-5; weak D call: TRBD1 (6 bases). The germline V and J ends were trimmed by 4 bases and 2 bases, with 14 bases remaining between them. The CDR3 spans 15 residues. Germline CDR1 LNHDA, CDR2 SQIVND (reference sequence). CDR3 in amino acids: CASSTIPDSQETQYF. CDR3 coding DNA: TGTGCCAGTAGTACCATCCCGGACAGTCAAGAGACCCAGTACTTC. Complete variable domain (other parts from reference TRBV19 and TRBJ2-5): DGGITQSPKYLFRKEGQNVTLSCEQNLNHDAMYWYRQDPGQGLRLIYYSQIVNDFQKGDIAEGYSVSREKKESFPLTVTSAQKNPTAFYLCASSTIPDSQETQYFGPGTRLLVL.